This T cell receptor (beta chain) is from a study of graft-versus-host responses after intestinal transplantation. Sequencing used immunoSEQ multiplex PCR; TCRdb keeps in-frame clones, though not all of them. This sample yields 85,000 to 90,000 clones, of which 75% to 95% are seen a single time; 0.3% to 0.35% belongs to the top ten. Germline-derived CDR1 and CDR2 are SGHRS and YFSETQ. CDR3 length: 14 residues. About this clone: Its antigen is not known. The junction departs from germline at one end; a sequencing error may be responsible.

This material consisted of unstimulated CD4+ T cells sorted from spleen or lymph node cells, taken before transplant. This TCR came from a human donor who was the organ donor for an intestinal transplant. The chain recombines TRBV5-1 with TRBJ2-7, with a possible D match to TRBD1 (5 bases). The CDR3 protein is CASSLRRVDYGQYF. For the CDR3, the DNA is TGCGCCAGCAGCTTACGCAGGGTGGATTACGGGCAGTACTTC.